This record covers a single T cell receptor (beta chain). Its target is unknown. The sample holds other DNA sequences that translate to the same CDR3. This entry is derived from a study of shared clonotypes between healthy human individuals. Findings and limits, study-wide: Clonotypes not shared had lower generation probabilities than those common to all four donors. Among a handful of donors, about 4.6% of naive CD4 clonotypes were found in common.

CD45RO-negative, CCR7-positively selected cells formed the naive CD8 fraction, excluding terminally differentiated effector memory CD45RA+ cells. Some 30,000 T cell genomes, or about 0.2 ug DNA, went into the sorted-subset replicate PCRs. Original processing methods: Filtering of immunoSEQ junctional sequences could not match full-length read filtering. The method was immunoSEQ multiplex PCR; TCRdb's version includes in-frame clones alone and lacks a portion of them. The V and J calls and the clone size are those of that table, but D and trimming were determined from the DNA. Here the sample spans roughly 2 million clones, less than 95% being singletons. The TCR was taken from a man between 18 and 29 years old in good health. The sequenced material came from naive CD8+ T cells sorted from blood.

The CDR3 sequence: CASSVASRDEAFF. As DNA, the CDR3 is TGTGCCAGCAGCGTAGCGTCGAGGGACGAAGCTTTCTTT. V gene TRBV9 combines with J gene TRBJ1-1; possible D gene TRBD1, 5 bases. Germline assignment: CDR1 SGDLS and CDR2 YYNGEE. V was cut by 0 bases and J by 8 bases, with 11 bases left in between. The CDR3 is made up of 13 amino acids.